This TCR beta chain stems from a study of breast tumors, draining lymph nodes, adjacent tissues. There are many counts of this clonotype. This CDR3 is built from 13 residues. Deletions cut 7 bases from V and 10 bases from J, with 22 bases between. Per the germline V gene, CDR1 is SQVTM and CDR2 is ANQGSEA. TCRdb independently ran MiXCR on the multiplex PCR reads; one entry per CDR3 protein. This sample carries more than 15,000 distinct CDR3 sequences, about two thirds of them seen once, and the ten largest clones take approximately 20%. The sample consisted of tumor-adjacent breast tissue. The source of this sequence is a female donor with breast cancer. Some clones in this sample may be carry-over from other donors' samples. This rearrangement joins TRBV29-1 to TRBJ1-1, with D possibly matching TRBD1 (6 bases). CDR3 DNA sequence: TGCAGCGCCTTGATGGAGCAGGGGACCGGAGCTTTCTTT. Translating gives CSALMEQGTGAFF. The variable domain in full, completed from reference TRBV29-1 and TRBJ1-1, reads SAVISQKPSRDICQRGTSLTIQCQVDSQVTMMFWYRQQPGQSLTLIATANQGSEATYESGFVIDKFPISRPNLTFSTLTVSNMSPEDSSIYLCSALMEQGTGAFFGQGTRLTVV.